This T cell receptor (beta chain) comes out of a study of blood T cell repertoires in COVID-19. The CDR3 loop spans 12 amino acids. The germline V and J ends were trimmed by 4 bases and 7 bases, with 7 bases remaining between them. CDR1 MNHEY and CDR2 SVGAGI come from the germline V gene. The authors' processing: Estimation of nucleated cell counts relied on the amplification of reference gene primers. Sequencing used immunoSEQ multiplex PCR; TCRdb keeps in-frame clones, though not all of them. The V and J calls and clone size come from that table; D and trimming were worked out from the DNA. The sample shows some 160,000 clones, about 83% of them seen only once. This clone was seen a few times.

Sequencing was performed on peripheral blood. The chain recombines TRBV6-5 with TRBJ2-2, with D perhaps matching TRBD2 (5 bases). This receptor was taken from a human donor in a cohort sampled during active COVID-19. CDR3 DNA: TGTGCCAGCAGTTCGGGGAGCGGGGAGCTGTTTTTT. It codes for CASSSGSGELFF.